This TCR beta chain was sequenced during a study of patients and donors after allogeneic stem cell transplantation. Using its own MiXCR run on the RT-PCR reads, TCRdb lists one record per CDR3 protein. The data contain about 400,000 distinct CDR3 sequences, approximately 16% of them singletons. The junction had 0 bases not matched to a gene; V was cut back by 3 bases and J by 2 bases. This CDR3 is 15 amino acids long. CDR1 is LNHNV and CDR2 is YYDKDF in the germline V gene (reference sequence). Sequencing used blood, either unsorted or a sorted T cell fraction (not recorded which). This sequence was found in a human donor who was either an allogeneic HSCT recipient or a stem cell or donor lymphocyte infusion donor (not recorded which). It is not recorded whose cells these are; they may come from a transplant donor. This chain uses TRBV15 with TRBJ2-5; 13 bases are shared with TRBD2. CDR3 sequence (DNA): TGTGCCACCAGCAGGGGACTAGCGGGGCAAGAGACCCAGTACTTC. Translating it yields CATSRGLAGQETQYF.